This T cell receptor beta chain stems from a study of blood T cell repertoires in COVID-19. Across the whole study: Sources were T cells, B-cell-depleted T cells, or PBMCs; the material itself was cDNA or gDNA.

This clone occurred once. From germline, CDR1 is SGHRS and CDR2 YFSETQ. This CDR3 has 14 amino acids. Trimming took 0 bases from V and 4 from J; bases not matched to a gene: 3. Here immunoSEQ multiplex PCR was the method, and the copy in TCRdb shows in-frame clones only, minus some. The table lists 360,000 or so clones, roughly nine tenths of them singletons. The V gene is TRBV5-1, the J gene TRBJ1-1, with TRBD1 identical over 7 bases. The receptor was isolated from a woman in her sixties or seventies with COVID-19, enrolled during active disease. What was sequenced was peripheral blood. Written as DNA, the CDR3 is TGCGCCAGCAGCTTGGAGGCAGGGGGCACTGAAGCTTTCTTT. Its translation: CASSLEAGGTEAFF.